These 20 T cell receptor beta chains came from one sample sequenced in a study of T cells in Graves' hyperthyroidism and ophthalmopathy. RNA transcripts gave rise to amplified TCR beta CDR3 regions. TCR CDR3 underwent first-round RT-PCR with the HTBI primer set. Using its own MiXCR run on the multiplex PCR reads, TCRdb lists one record per CDR3 protein. This table has about 700,000 distinct CDR3 sequences, 13% to 15% appearing once. The material sequenced was blood. Receptor source: a woman in her late teens or twenties with Graves' hyperthyroidism.

V is TRBV2 and J is TRBJ2-7; possible D gene TRBD2, 5 bases. The CDR3 is made up of 13 amino acids. The germline V gene has CDR1 SNHLY and CDR2 FYNNEI. V lost 10 bases and J lost 0, with 13 bases in between. The CDR3 here is CATHNGLSYEQYF. The CDR3 bases are TGTGCCACCCATAACGGACTCTCCTACGAGCAGTACTTC.

The table lists this clonotype with many counts. The chain recombines TRBV6-5 with TRBJ2-7; D is unclear. Trimming took off 2 bases at V and 7 bases at J, with 6 bases between the two ends. CDR1 is MNHEY, CDR2 SVGAGI, per germline. This CDR3 spans 11 amino acids. The CDR3 protein is CASSYGVEQYF. In DNA form, the CDR3 reads TGTGCCAGCAGTTACGGTGTGGAGCAGTACTTC.

This clonotype was counted many times. The J gene is TRBJ2-7, the V gene TRBV11-1, with D possibly being TRBD1 (5 bases). The CDR3 runs to 11 residues. Germline V gene data show CDR1 as SGHAT and CDR2 as FQDESV (reference sequence). V shed 8 bases and J shed 6 bases, with 11 bases lying between them. In DNA, the CDR3 is TGTGCCAGCGGCAGGGCACGCGAGCAGTACTTC. Protein: CASGRAREQYF.

This clonotype was detected ten times or more. The chain joins TRBV30 to TRBJ1-1; D gene ambiguous. This CDR3 has 10 residues. Trimming left V 4 bases short and J 5 bases short, with 5 bases between. In germline, CDR1 is GTSNPN, CDR2 SVGIG (reference sequence). DNA of the CDR3: TGTGCCTGGATAAGAACTGAAGCTTTCTTT. Its protein is CAWIRTEAFF.

In this sample, this clonotype turned up a few times. The chain employs TRBV13 and TRBJ2-7, with TRBD1 identical over 8 bases. CDR3 length equals 15 residues. Germline CDR1 and CDR2: PRHDT and FYEKMQ (reference sequence). V lost 3 bases and J lost 0; bases outside the gene matches: 4. The CDR3 loop is CASSFSGGSSYEQYF. DNA of the CDR3: TGTGCCAGCAGCTTCTCAGGGGGCAGCTCCTACGAGCAGTACTTC.

The V and J genes are TRBV6-4 and TRBJ2-3; a weak D match, TRBD1 (5 bases). The CDR3 is 15 amino acids. Germline assignment: CDR1 MRHNA and CDR2 SNTAGT. V dropped 0 bases and J dropped 0 bases, with 7 bases sitting between them. The CDR3 region has the DNA TGTGCCAGCAGTGACTCTAGGGGAAGCACAGATACGCAGTATTTT. Protein: CASSDSRGSTDTQYF.

The chain carries TRBV6-1 and TRBJ2-4, with D perhaps TRBD1 or TRBD2 (6 bases each). The CDR3 has 14 amino acids. CDR1 and CDR2 from the germline V gene are MNHNS and SASEGT. Trimming shortened V by 5 bases and J by 11 bases, and 19 bases separated the two germline ends. The CDR3 here is CASSTSIEGGVQYF. CDR3 coding DNA: TGTGCCAGCAGTACCTCCATCGAGGGGGGAGTTCAGTACTTC.

The V gene is TRBV11-2, the J gene TRBJ2-1, with 11 bases identical to TRBD2. The CDR3 runs 16 residues. Germline lookup yields CDR1 SGHAT and CDR2 FQNNGV. J lost 4 bases, V lost 4 bases, and 6 bases had no gene match. CDR3 nucleotide sequence: TGTGCCAGCAGCTCCTGGACTAGCGGGCCTTACAATGAGCAGTTCTTC. It is translated as CASSSWTSGPYNEQFF.

The chain employs TRBV7-9 and TRBJ1-4; 7 bases line up with TRBD1. Losses at the gene ends were 5 bases for V and 7 bases for J; bases not matched to a gene: 7. CDR1 SEHNR and CDR2 FQNEAQ come from the germline V gene (reference sequence). The CDR3 contains 14 residues. The CDR3 DNA reads TGTGCCAGCAGCACGACAGGGCCCTTTGAAAAACTGTTTTTT. Its protein product is CASSTTGPFEKLFF. Variable domain in full (rest from reference TRBV7-9 and TRBJ1-4): DTGVSQNPRHKITKRGQNVTFRCDPISEHNRLYWYRQTLGQGPEFLTYFQNEAQLEKSRLLSDRFSAERPKGSFSTLEIQRTEQGDSAMYLCASSTTGPFEKLFFGSGTQLSVL.

This clonotype appeared many times. The chain has TRBV7-2 and TRBJ2-1; D not resolved. The CDR3 has 14 amino acids. Germline V CDR1 and CDR2: SGHTA, FQGNSA. With 0 bases removed from V and 9 bases from J, the gap between germline ends came to 12 bases. The CDR3 sequence: CASSLAQGVGEQFF. The CDR3 coding sequence is TGTGCCAGCAGCTTAGCGCAAGGTGTTGGTGAGCAGTTCTTC.

This clonotype has just one count. V is TRBV5-1 and J is TRBJ2-3; D gene uncertain. Trimming pared 7 bases from V and 2 bases from J, leaving 20 bases between. The V gene's germline CDR1 is SGHRS and CDR2 YFSETQ. CDR3 length: 16 amino acids. For the CDR3, the DNA is TGCGCCAGCGCAGTTGGTTCGTTAGGGAACACAGATACGCAGTATTTT. Its protein is CASAVGSLGNTDTQYF. The full variable domain, in which reference TRBV5-1 and TRBJ2-3 provide the parts outside the CDR3, is KAGVTQTPRYLIKTRGQQVTLSCSPISGHRSVSWYQQTPGQGLQFLFEYFSETQRNKGNFPGRFSGRQFSNSRSEMNVSTLELGDSALYLCASAVGSLGNTDTQYFGPGTRLTVL.

This clonotype was found many times. The chain links TRBV11-2 to TRBJ2-1; tentative D call: TRBD2 (5 bases). The V end was cut by 5 bases, the J end by 4 bases, with 15 bases between. The germline gives CDR1 SGHAT, CDR2 FQNNGV. The CDR3 spans 15 residues. Here the CDR3 DNA reads TGTGCCAGCAGCCATATTCGGGGAACTTACAATGAGCAGTTCTTC. It encodes CASSHIRGTYNEQFF.

This clonotype has just a few counts. The chain couples TRBV12-3 or TRBV12-4 to TRBJ1-1; TRBD1 agrees at 12 bases. V lost 5 bases and J lost 7; bases outside the gene matches: 5. There are 14 residues in the CDR3. DNA for the CDR3: TGTGCCAGCAGTCAGGGACAGGGGGCTGGTGAAGCTTTCTTT. Residues: CASSQGQGAGEAFF.

This clonotype occurred many times. The CDR3 bases are TGTGCCTGGAGTCGACTCTGGGGGGACCGGGACATGTACTTC. Translated, it gives CAWSRLWGDRDMYF. V usage is TRBV30 and J usage is TRBJ2-5; D may match TRBD1 or TRBD2 (6 bases each). V shed 2 bases and J shed 13 bases, with 23 bases lying between them. Germline V gene sequence: CDR1 GTSNPN, CDR2 SVGIG (reference sequence). CDR3 length: 14 amino acids.

This clonotype came up many times. This sequence joins TRBV29-1 and TRBJ2-1; no clear D. Trimming pared 7 bases from V and 1 base from J, leaving 8 bases between. Germline CDR1 SQVTM, CDR2 ANQGSEA. The CDR3 runs to 12 residues. The CDR3 DNA follows: TGCAGCGCGCTAGAGTCCTACAATGAGCAGTTCTTC. Its protein is CSALESYNEQFF.

Remarks on this clonotype: This may come from a read error, since a much larger clone is one base off. The V call is TRBV18, the J call TRBJ2-7, with D tentatively TRBD2 (7 bases). The CDR3 loop spans 15 amino acids. In germline, CDR1 is KGHSH, CDR2 LQKENI. Trimming removed 1 base from V and 5 bases from J, with 15 bases in between. The CDR3 nucleotides read TGTGCCAGCTCACCACAAGTCCGGGGGGCTCACGAGCAGTACTTC. Translation gives CASSPQVRGAHEQYF.

This clonotype was counted only a few times. The chain couples TRBV29-1 to TRBJ2-7; a possible D gene is TRBD1 (7 bases). The germline V gene has CDR1 SQVTM and CDR2 ANQGSEA. The ends were cut back, 7 bases at V and 5 bases at J, with 15 bases in the middle. The CDR3 spans 12 residues. The CDR3 spells CSGTTGTDEQYF. As DNA, the CDR3 is TGCAGCGGGACGACAGGGACTGACGAGCAGTACTTC.

This clonotype was observed many times. The V and J genes are TRBV25-1 and TRBJ2-7, with TRBD2 identical over 13 bases. This CDR3 spans 17 amino acids. Trimming at V came to 2 bases and at J to 7 bases, leaving 11 bases not matched to a gene. CDR1 and CDR2 from the germline V gene are MGHDK and SYGVNS. In DNA, the CDR3 is TGTGCCAGCAGTGAACCCCTGGGGACTAGCGGGACGGTTGAGCAGTACTTC. It codes for CASSEPLGTSGTVEQYF.

With respect to this clonotype: This sequence may be a read error, since a much larger clone differs from it by one base. The chain recombines TRBV7-9 with TRBJ1-1; 11 bases fit TRBD1. Trimming took 0 bases from V and 9 from J; bases not matched to a gene: 9. The V gene's germline CDR1 is SEHNR and CDR2 FQNEAQ (reference sequence). This CDR3 contains 16 residues. The CDR3, as DNA: TGTGCCAGCAGCTTAGCTGGACAGGGGGCGCATTCCAAAGCTTTCTTT. It translates to CASSLAGQGAHSKAFF.

This clonotype was detected only a few times. The chain couples TRBV4-3 to TRBJ2-1; TRBD2 agrees at 12 bases. This CDR3 region has 20 residues. The germline V gene encodes CDR1 LGHNA and CDR2 YSLEER. With V trimmed by 1 base and J by 4 bases, 14 bases remained unmatched. The DNA for the CDR3 is TGCGCCAGCAGCCAAGCCCCCTTTTGGCTAGCGGGAGGGCTATACAATGAGCAGTTCTTC. This codes for CASSQAPFWLAGGLYNEQFF.